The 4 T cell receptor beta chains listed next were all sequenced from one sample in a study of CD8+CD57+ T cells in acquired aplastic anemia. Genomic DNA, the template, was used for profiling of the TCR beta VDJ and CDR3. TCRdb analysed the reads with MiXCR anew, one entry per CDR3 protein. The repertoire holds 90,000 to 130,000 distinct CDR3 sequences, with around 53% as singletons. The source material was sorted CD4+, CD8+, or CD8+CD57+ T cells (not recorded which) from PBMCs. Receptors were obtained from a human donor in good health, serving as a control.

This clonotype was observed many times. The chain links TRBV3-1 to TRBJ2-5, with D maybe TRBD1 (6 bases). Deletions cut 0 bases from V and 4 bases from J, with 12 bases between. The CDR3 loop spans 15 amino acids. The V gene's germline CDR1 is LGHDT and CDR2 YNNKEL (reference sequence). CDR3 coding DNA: TGTGCCAGCAGCCAAGAAGGGACAAGTGGAGAGACCCAGTACTTC. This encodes CASSQEGTSGETQYF.

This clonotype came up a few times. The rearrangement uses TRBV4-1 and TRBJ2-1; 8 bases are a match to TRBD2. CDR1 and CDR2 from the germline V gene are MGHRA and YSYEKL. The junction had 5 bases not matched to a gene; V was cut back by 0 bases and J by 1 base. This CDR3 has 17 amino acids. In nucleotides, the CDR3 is TGCGCCAGCAGCCAAGAATTGCCTAGCGGGTCCTACAATGAGCAGTTCTTC. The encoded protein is CASSQELPSGSYNEQFF.

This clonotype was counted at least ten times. The CDR3 protein is CASIRGANTGELFF. The CDR3 nucleotides are TGTGCCAGCATTAGGGGAGCGAACACCGGGGAGCTGTTTTTT. The gene calls are TRBV5-5 and TRBJ2-2; D tentatively reads TRBD1 or TRBD2 (5 bases each). CDR3 length: 14 residues. From germline, CDR1 is SGHKS and CDR2 YYEKEE (reference sequence). Trimming shortened V by 6 bases and J by 0 bases, and 9 bases separated the two germline ends.

Here the CDR3 DNA reads TGTGCCAGTAGTGTGCAGGGGGCGCGGGAGCAGTACTTC. Residues: CASSVQGAREQYF. V is TRBV19 and J is TRBJ2-7; 8 bases fit TRBD1. The CDR3 loop spans 13 amino acids. Germline values: CDR1 LNHDA, CDR2 SQIVND (reference sequence). Unmatched junction bases numbered 7, after V lost 5 bases and J lost 7 bases.